This T cell receptor (beta chain) derives from a study of blood T cell repertoires in COVID-19. Authors' processing steps: Amplification of reference gene primers provided the estimated nucleated cell counts. TCRdb's table, derived via immunoSEQ multiplex PCR, lists solely in-frame clones and lacks some. That table furnishes V, J and clone size, whereas the DNA furnished D and trimming. In the table there are more than 85,000 clones, roughly 90% of which are singletons. Germline V gene data show CDR1 as SGDLS and CDR2 as YYNGEE. This CDR3 has 19 residues. V lost 3 bases, J lost 0 bases, and 9 bases stayed unmatched.

This clonotype originated in a man aged 55-75 years with acute or convalescent COVID-19. The J gene is TRBJ2-6, the V gene TRBV9; 10 bases line up with TRBD1. What was sequenced was peripheral blood. The CDR3 coding sequence is TGTGCCAGCAGCGCGATCGGACAGGGGGTCTCCTCTGGGGCCAACGTCCTGACTTTC. Protein: CASSAIGQGVSSGANVLTF.